The clone carrying this T cell receptor beta chain appeared once. V was clipped by 6 bases and J by 7 bases; unmatched bases: 11. Germline CDR1 reads DFQATT; CDR2 reads SNEGSKA (reference sequence). This CDR3 is built from 14 residues. The source of the sample is a study of T-cell reconstitution after alpha-beta-depleted transplantation in children. Unique molecular identifiers were used in preparing the TCRbeta library. TCRdb reprocessed the PCR reads via MiXCR and lists one record per CDR3 protein. Of fewer than 400,000 distinct CDR3 sequences listed, roughly 22% are singletons. The starting material was PBMCs from the stem cell graft donor, obtained from the stem cell graft. The clonotype was recovered from a human donor who donated a stem cell graft to a child with acute myeloid leukemia. The gene calls are TRBV20-1 and TRBJ2-1; 8 bases line up with TRBD2. CDR3 in amino acids: CSAPGTRGVNEQFF. The CDR3 DNA follows: TGCAGTGCCCCCGGGACTAGGGGTGTTAATGAGCAGTTCTTC.